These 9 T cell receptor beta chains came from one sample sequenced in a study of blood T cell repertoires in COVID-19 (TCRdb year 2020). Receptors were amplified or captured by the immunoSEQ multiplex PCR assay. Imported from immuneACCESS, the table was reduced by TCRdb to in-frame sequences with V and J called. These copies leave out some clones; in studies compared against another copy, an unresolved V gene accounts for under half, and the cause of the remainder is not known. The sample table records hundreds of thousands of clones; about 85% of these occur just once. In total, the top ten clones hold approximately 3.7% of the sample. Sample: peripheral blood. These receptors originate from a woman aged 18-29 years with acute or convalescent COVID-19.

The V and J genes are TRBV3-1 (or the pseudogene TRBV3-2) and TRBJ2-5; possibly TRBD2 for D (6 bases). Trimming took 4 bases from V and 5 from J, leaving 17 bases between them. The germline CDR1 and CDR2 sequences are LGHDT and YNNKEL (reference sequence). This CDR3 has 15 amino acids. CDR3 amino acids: CASSRPSEFLETQYF. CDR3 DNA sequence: TGTGCCAGCAGCCGACCTAGCGAATTTTTGGAGACCCAGTACTTC.

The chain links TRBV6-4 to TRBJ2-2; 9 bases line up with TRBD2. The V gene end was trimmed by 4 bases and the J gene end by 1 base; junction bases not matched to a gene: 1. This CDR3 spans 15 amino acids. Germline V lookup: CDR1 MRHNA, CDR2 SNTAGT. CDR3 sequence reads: CASSATSGNTGELFF. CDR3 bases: TGTGCCAGCAGTGCGACTAGCGGGAACACCGGGGAGCTGTTTTTT.

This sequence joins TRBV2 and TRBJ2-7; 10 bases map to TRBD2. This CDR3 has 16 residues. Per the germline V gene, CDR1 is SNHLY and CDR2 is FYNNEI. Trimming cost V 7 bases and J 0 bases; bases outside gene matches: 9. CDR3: CASMKWSGGVSYEQYF. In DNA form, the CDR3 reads TGTGCCAGCATGAAGTGGAGCGGGGGGGTCTCCTACGAGCAGTACTTC. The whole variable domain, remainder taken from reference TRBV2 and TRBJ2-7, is EPEVTQTPSHQVTQMGQEVILRCVPISNHLYFYWYRQILGQKVEFLVSFYNNEISEKSEIFDDQFSVERPDGSNFTLKIRSTKLEDSAMYFCASMKWSGGVSYEQYFGPGTRLTVT.

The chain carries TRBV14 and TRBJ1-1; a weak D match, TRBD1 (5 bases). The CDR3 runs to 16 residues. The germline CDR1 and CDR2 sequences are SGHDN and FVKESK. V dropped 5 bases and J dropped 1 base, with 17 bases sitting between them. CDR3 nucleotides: TGTGCCAGCAGCTTAACATGGGGGGAAGGGAACACTGAAGCTTTCTTT. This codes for CASSLTWGEGNTEAFF. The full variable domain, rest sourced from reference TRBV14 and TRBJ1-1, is EAGVTQFPSHSVIEKGQTVTLRCDPISGHDNLYWYRRVMGKEIKFLLHFVKESKQDESGMPNNRFLAERTGGTYSTLKVQPAELEDSGVYFCASSLTWGEGNTEAFFGQGTRLTVV.

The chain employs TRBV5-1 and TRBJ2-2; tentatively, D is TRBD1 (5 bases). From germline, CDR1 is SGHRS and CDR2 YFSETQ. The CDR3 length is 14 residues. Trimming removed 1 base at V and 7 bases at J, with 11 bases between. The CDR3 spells CASSLSDRIGELFF. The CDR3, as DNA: TGCGCCAGCAGCTTGTCAGACAGAATCGGGGAGCTGTTTTTT.

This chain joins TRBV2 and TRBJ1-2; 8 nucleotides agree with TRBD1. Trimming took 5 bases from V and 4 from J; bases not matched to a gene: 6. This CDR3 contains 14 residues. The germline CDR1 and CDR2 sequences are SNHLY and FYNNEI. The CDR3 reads CASSLDRGAYGYTF. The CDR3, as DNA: TGTGCCAGCAGTCTCGACAGGGGAGCCTATGGCTACACCTTC.

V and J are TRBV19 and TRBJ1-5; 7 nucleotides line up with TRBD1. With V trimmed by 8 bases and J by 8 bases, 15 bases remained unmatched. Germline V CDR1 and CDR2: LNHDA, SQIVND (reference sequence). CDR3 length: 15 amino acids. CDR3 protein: CASSNKPLQGKPQHF. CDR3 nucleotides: TGTGCCAGTTCCAACAAACCTTTACAGGGGAAGCCCCAGCATTTT.

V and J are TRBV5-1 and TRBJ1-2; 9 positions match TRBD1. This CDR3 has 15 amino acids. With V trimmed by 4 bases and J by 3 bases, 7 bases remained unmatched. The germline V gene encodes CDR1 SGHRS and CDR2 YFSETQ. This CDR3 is CASSPLRQGDYGYTF. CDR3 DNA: TGCGCCAGCAGCCCCCTTCGACAGGGGGACTATGGCTACACCTTC.

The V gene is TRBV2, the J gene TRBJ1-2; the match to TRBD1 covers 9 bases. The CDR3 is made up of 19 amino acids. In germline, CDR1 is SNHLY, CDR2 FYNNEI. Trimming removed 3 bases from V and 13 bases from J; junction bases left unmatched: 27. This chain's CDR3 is CASSELGSGTGHRPPKFTF. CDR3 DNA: TGTGCCAGCAGTGAGTTGGGGTCCGGGACAGGGCATCGCCCGCCCAAGTTCACCTTC.